The entry below gives a single TCR beta chain sequence along with its context. Which antigen it targets is not known. No much larger clone is present one base from it, and per-base qualities are unavailable. Other DNA sequences of this sample code for an identical CDR3. The record originates from a study of shared clonotypes between healthy human individuals (dated by TCRdb to 2018 to 2021). Notes on the research overall: The cohort included a few men and a couple of women between 18 and 49 years of age. Per donor, three plates each were used for CD4 naive and CD4 memory, two for CD8 naive, and one for CD8 memory. To estimate repertoire size and how much clonotypes are shared between individuals, the study performed deep sequencing of blood TCR repertoires from about five healthy adults. Libraries were prepared and TCR repertoires were sequenced by different laboratories using diverse techniques, in order to increase sequencing depth and limit assay-specific biases. Leukapheresis yielded between about 0.85 and 10 billion PBMCs per donor.

CDR1 and CDR2, per the germline V gene (reference sequence), are MNHEY and SMNVEV. There are 14 amino acids in the CDR3, from cysteine to phenylalanine inclusive. The DNA shown is the 42-base CDR3, in frame from base 1. V ends up 0 bases short and J 9 bases short, with an unmatched junction base count of 2. CD8 naive samples were obtained by positive selection for CCR7 among CD45RO-negative cells, yielding a CD45RA+CCR7+ population from which TemRA cells were excluded. Donors were healthy HIV-negative adults with no recently reported acute infections or vaccinations. Every donor was a Caucasian adult living in Nashville, Tennessee, USA. After blood collection by leukapheresis, PBMCs were isolated using Ficoll-Histopaque density gradient centrifugation and then cryopreserved in the vapor phase of liquid nitrogen. Purity and quantity of every magnetically sorted T cell population were checked by analytical flow cytometry. Each sorted fraction had its genomic DNA isolated and then quantified by UV absorbance on a Nanodrop 2000c.

What the research found in general, with its limitations: Sampling was restricted to blood, and TCR repertoires in tissues likely differ from the TCR repertoires found in blood. Naive subsets generally had larger estimated clonotype richness than memory subsets. Pairwise subsampling indicated that sequencing depth was expected to affect the degree of clonotype sharing among donors. The genetic and exposure-history diversity represented was limited by the small number of donors. When a handful of donors were compared, the shared fraction of clonotypes was around 5% for naive CD4, over 3% for naive CD8, 2.3% for memory CD4, and 0.35% to 0.4% for memory CD8. Clonotypes shared by all four sorted-subset donors showed higher generation probabilities than non-shared clonotypes. Even with the large sequencing depth, rarefaction of the sorted-subset datasets indicated that sequencing was incomplete.

Using the deep immunoSEQ assay, TCR CDR3 regions were amplified from genomic DNA by multiplex PCR. Extracted genomic DNA from each cell subset was distributed evenly across all wells of several immunoSEQ 96-well plates, and each plate was treated as a replicate. For sorted subsets, about 200 ng genomic DNA, equal to tens of thousands of T cell genomes, was loaded into each replicate PCR. Purified libraries were measured with a Qubit 3.0 fluorometer, size-checked on a Bioanalyzer 2100, and measured again with the KAPA Library Quantification kit. Each immunoSEQ 96-well plate was sequenced on its own single-read 150-cycle Illumina NextSeq 550 flow cell. Per the source publication's procedure: Because only junctional sequences without quality scores were contained in the immunoSEQ output, filtering matching that applied to full-length reads could not be performed. Sequences were annotated with PyIR, a Python wrapper for IgBLAST v1.9, using IMGT germline references to assign V/J genes and CDR3. Reads were removed for weak V/J assignments (E-value above 1e-6), missing CDR3, stop codons, out-of-frame junctions, or ambiguous translated residues. V3J clonotypes were defined by identical inferred V gene, J gene, and CDR3 amino acid sequence. The percentage overlap between two repertoires was calculated by dividing the number of shared unique clonotypes by the size of the smaller repertoire. RTK rarefaction, the Chao1 estimator, and Recon v2.1 estimates of unobserved clonotypes were used to assess repertoire richness. For all TCRbeta clonotypes obtained by the gDNA method from a handful of donors, generation probabilities were computed with OLGA. TCRdb holds this immuneACCESS table with in-frame rearrangements only. Some clones are missing; in checked studies, unresolved V genes explain under half, and the rest has no known cause. Clone size and V and J calls were adopted from that table, with D and trimming inferred from the DNA. Counted in this sample were just over 2,000,000 clones; about 95% of them appeared once. The ten largest make up about 1.1% of the sample.

Sample: naive CD8+ T cells sorted from blood. The sample's cell subset or site label is to be understood as: CD45RA+CCR7+. The receptor was derived from a man aged 18 to 35 in good health. The sequence links TRBV27 to TRBJ1-6, and TRBD1 aligns with 7 junction nucleotides. The CDR3 region has the sequence CASSLSRGSSPLHF. The sequenced DNA is TGTGCCAGCAGTTTATCCAGGGGGAGTTCACCCCTCCACTTT.